This TCR beta chain is from a study of somatic mutations in cytotoxic T cells in rheumatoid arthritis. Findings of the study overall: Researchers did not know the antigen targets of the expanded CD8+ clones. The authors did not adjust the slight TRBV07 underrepresentation in rheumatoid arthritis patients for multiple comparisons. Rheumatoid arthritis patients, but not healthy controls, exhibited increasing CD8+ clonality with age.

This CDR3 contains 14 residues. V was clipped by 4 bases and J by 3 bases, with 13 bases between them. Per the germline V gene, CDR1 is MNHNY and CDR2 is SVGAGI (reference sequence). This clone was found a few times. Its matching antigen is unknown. Measured with immunoSEQ multiplex PCR; TCRdb has only the in-frame clones, and not every one. The sample holds about 15,000 clones; roughly 75% are singletons and the top ten take 11% to 15%. The origin of this receptor is an adult with rheumatoid arthritis. Sequenced input: CD8+ T cells sorted from blood. The chain uses TRBV6-6 and TRBJ2-7; D possibly corresponds to TRBD1 (5 bases). CDR3: CASSSTRVIYEQYF. Written as DNA, the CDR3 is TGTGCCAGCAGTTCTACCAGGGTAATCTACGAGCAGTACTTC.